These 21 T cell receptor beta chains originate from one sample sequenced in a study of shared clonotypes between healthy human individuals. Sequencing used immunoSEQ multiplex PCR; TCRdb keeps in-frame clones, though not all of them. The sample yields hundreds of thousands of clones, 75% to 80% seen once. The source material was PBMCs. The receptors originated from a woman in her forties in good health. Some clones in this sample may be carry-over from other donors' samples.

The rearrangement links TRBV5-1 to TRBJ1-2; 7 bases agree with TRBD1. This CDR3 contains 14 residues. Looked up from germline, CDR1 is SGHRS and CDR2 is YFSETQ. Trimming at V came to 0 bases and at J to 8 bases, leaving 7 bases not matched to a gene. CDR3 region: CASSLGQGATGYTF. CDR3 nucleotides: TGCGCCAGCAGCTTGGGACAGGGAGCGACGGGCTACACCTTC.

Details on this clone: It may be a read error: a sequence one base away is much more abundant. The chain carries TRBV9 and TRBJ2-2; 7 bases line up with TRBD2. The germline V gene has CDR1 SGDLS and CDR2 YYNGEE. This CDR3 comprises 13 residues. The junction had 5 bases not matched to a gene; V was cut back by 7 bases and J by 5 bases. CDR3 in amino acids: CASGGSFTGELFF. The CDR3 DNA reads TGTGCCAGCGGCGGGAGCTTTACCGGGGAGCTGTTTTTT.

The CDR3 DNA reads as TGCAGCGTCGGATGGGGTGTTGGAAACACCATATATTTT. It translates to CSVGWGVGNTIYF. The chain employs TRBV29-1 and TRBJ1-3; unclear D gene. V lost 6 bases, J lost 3 bases, and 12 bases lay in between. The germline CDR1 and CDR2 sequences are SQVTM and ANQGSEA. This CDR3 has 13 amino acids.

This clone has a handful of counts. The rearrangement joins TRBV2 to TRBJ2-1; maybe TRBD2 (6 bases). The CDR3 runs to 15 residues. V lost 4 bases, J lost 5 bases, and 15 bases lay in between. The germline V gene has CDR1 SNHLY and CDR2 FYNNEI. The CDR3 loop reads CASSGSSGYNNEQFF. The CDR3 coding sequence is TGTGCCAGCAGTGGGAGTAGCGGCTACAACAATGAGCAGTTCTTC.

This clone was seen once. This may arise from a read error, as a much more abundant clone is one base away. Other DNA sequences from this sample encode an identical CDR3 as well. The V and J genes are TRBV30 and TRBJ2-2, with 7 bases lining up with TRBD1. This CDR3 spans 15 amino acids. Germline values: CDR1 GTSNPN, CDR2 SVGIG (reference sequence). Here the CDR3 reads CAWSDGLWCHRGAVF. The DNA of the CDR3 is TGTGCCTGGAGCGACGGACTTTGGTGCCACAGGGGAGCTGTTTTT.

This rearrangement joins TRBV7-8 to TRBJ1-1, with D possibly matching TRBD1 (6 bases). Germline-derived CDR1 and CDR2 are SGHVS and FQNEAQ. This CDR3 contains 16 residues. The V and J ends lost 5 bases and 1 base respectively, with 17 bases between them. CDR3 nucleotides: TGTGCCAGCAGCCACCTTTGGGGGACACGGAACACTGAAGCTTTCTTT. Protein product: CASSHLWGTRNTEAFF.

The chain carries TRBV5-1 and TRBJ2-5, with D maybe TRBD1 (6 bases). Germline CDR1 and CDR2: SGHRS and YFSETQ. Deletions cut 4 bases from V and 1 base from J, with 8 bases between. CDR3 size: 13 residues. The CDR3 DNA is TGCGCCAGCAGCGAGGACAGCCAAGAGACCCAGTACTTC. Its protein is CASSEDSQETQYF. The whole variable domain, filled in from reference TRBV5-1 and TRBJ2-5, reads KAGVTQTPRYLIKTRGQQVTLSCSPISGHRSVSWYQQTPGQGLQFLFEYFSETQRNKGNFPGRFSGRQFSNSRSEMNVSTLELGDSALYLCASSEDSQETQYFGPGTRLLVL.

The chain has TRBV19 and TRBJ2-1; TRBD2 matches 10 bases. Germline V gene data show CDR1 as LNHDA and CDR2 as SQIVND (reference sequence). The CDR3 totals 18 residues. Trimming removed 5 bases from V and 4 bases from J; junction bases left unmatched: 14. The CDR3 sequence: CASSFASGRAVVYNEQFF. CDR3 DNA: TGTGCCAGTAGTTTTGCGAGCGGGAGGGCCGTTGTGTACAATGAGCAGTTCTTC.

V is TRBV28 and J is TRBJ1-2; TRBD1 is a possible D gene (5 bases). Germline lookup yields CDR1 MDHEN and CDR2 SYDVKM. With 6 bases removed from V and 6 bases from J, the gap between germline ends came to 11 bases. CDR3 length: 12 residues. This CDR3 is CASRQQEHGYTF. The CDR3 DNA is TGTGCCAGCAGGCAACAGGAGCATGGCTACACCTTC.

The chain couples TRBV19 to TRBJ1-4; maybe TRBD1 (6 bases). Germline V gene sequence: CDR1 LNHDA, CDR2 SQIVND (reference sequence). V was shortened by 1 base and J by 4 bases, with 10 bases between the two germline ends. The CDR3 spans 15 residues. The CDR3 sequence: CASSIVDRLNEKLFF. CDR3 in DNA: TGTGCCAGTAGTATAGTGGACAGACTTAATGAAAAACTGTTTTTT.

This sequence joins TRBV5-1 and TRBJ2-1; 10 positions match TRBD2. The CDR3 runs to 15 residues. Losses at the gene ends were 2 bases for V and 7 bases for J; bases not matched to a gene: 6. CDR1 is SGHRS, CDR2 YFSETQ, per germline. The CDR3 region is CASSLAGGPENEQFF. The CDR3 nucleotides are TGCGCCAGCAGCTTAGCGGGAGGGCCTGAGAATGAGCAGTTCTTC.

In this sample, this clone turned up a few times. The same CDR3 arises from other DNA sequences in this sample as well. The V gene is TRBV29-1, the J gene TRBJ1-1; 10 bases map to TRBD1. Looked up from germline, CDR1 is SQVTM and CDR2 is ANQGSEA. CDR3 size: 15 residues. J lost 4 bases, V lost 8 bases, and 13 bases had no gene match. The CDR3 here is CSSKLGQGLGTEAFF. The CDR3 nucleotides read TGCAGCAGCAAGCTGGGACAGGGGTTAGGCACTGAAGCTTTCTTT.

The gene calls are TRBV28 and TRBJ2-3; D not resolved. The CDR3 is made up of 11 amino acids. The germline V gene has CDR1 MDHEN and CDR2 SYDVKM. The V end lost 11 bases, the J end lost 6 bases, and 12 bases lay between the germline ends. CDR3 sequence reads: CALQERDTQYF. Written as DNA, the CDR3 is TGTGCCCTACAAGAGAGGGATACGCAGTATTTT.

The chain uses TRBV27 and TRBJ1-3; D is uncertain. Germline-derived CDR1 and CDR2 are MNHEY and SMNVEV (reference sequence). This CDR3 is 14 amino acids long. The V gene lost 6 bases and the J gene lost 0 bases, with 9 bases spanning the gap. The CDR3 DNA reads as TGTGCCAGCAGCACGCTGGGCTCTGGAAACACCATATATTTT. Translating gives CASSTLGSGNTIYF.

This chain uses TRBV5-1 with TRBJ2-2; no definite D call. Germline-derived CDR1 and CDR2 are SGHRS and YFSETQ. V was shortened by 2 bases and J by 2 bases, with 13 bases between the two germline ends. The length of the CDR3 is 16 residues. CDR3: CASSLFRAGNTGELFF. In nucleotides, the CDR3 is TGCGCCAGCAGCTTATTTAGGGCTGGTAACACCGGGGAGCTGTTTTTT.

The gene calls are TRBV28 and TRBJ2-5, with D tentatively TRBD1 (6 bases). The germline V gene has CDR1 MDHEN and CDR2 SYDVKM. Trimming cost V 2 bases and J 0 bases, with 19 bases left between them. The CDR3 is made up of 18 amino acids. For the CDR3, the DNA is TGTGCCAGCAGTTTAAGGGGCAGCACCAGGGGCAACCAAGAGACCCAGTACTTC. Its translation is CASSLRGSTRGNQETQYF. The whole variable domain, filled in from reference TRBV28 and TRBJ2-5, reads DVKVTQSSRYLVKRTGEKVFLECVQDMDHENMFWYRQDPGLGLRLIYFSYDVKMKEKGDIPEGYSVSREKKERFSLILESASTNQTSMYLCASSLRGSTRGNQETQYFGPGTRLLVL.

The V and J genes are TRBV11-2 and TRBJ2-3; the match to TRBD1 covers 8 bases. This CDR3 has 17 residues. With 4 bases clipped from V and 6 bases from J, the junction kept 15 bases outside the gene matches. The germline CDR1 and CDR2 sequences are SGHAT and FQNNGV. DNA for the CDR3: TGTGCCAGCAGCTCAAATCGTAGGACAGGGCCTTGGGATACGCAGTATTTT. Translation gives CASSSNRRTGPWDTQYF.

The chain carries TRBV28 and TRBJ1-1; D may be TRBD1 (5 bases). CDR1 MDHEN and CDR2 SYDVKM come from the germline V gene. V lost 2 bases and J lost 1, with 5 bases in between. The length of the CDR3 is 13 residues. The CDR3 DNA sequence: TGTGCCAGCAGTTTAGACAGGAACACTGAAGCTTTCTTT. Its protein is CASSLDRNTEAFF.

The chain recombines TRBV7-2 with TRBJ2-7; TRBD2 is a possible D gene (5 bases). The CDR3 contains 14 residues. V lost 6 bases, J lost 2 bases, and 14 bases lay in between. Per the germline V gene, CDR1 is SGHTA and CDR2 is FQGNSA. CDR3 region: CASSPLSGAYEQYF. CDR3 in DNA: TGTGCCAGCAGTCCCTTGTCCGGGGCCTACGAGCAGTACTTC.

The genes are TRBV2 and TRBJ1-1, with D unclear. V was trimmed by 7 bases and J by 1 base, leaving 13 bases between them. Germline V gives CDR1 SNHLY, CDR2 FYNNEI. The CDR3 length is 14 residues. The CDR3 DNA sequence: TGTGCCAGCATTTCCCGGGTGACGAACACTGAAGCTTTCTTT. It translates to CASISRVTNTEAFF. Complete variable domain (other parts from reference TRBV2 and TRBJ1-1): EPEVTQTPSHQVTQMGQEVILRCVPISNHLYFYWYRQILGQKVEFLVSFYNNEISEKSEIFDDQFSVERPDGSNFTLKIRSTKLEDSAMYFCASISRVTNTEAFFGQGTRLTVV.

As DNA, the CDR3 is TGTGCCAGTAGGGACGGGACCAACCAAGAGACCCAGTACTTC. Translated, it gives CASRDGTNQETQYF. The genes are TRBV19 and TRBJ2-5; D tentatively reads TRBD1 or TRBD2 (5 bases each). V was pared by 6 bases and J by 0 bases, with 11 bases between. The germline CDR1 and CDR2 sequences are LNHDA and SQIVND (reference sequence). This CDR3 spans 14 amino acids.